Below, 6 T cell receptor beta chains from the same sample are listed, as sequenced in a study of STAT5B mutations in CD4+ large granular lymphocyte leukemia. Measured with immunoSEQ multiplex PCR; TCRdb has only the in-frame clones, and not every one. Of 25,000 to 35,000 clones in the sample, roughly 78% are singletons; the top ten hold 0.4% to 0.45%. Source material: CD4+ T cells from blood buffy coats. The receptors shown here come from a human donor in good health.

V usage is TRBV2 and J usage is TRBJ2-7; maybe TRBD2 (7 bases). Trimming took 4 bases from V and 2 from J, leaving 18 bases between them. The CDR3 is 16 amino acids. The germline V gene encodes CDR1 SNHLY and CDR2 FYNNEI. CDR3 loop: CASSGGGRGTTYEQYF. CDR3 coding DNA: TGTGCCAGCAGTGGGGGGGGGCGCGGAACAACCTACGAGCAGTACTTC. Full variable domain (missing parts from reference TRBV2 and TRBJ2-7): EPEVTQTPSHQVTQMGQEVILRCVPISNHLYFYWYRQILGQKVEFLVSFYNNEISEKSEIFDDQFSVERPDGSNFTLKIRSTKLEDSAMYFCASSGGGRGTTYEQYFGPGTRLTVT.

Here the CDR3 reads CASSLMQNTEAFF. Written as DNA, the CDR3 is TGTGCCAGCAGCTTAATGCAGAACACTGAAGCTTTCTTT. The rearrangement joins TRBV7-2 to TRBJ1-1; D remains unclear. V lost 2 bases and J 1 base, leaving 5 bases between the germline ends. CDR3 size: 13 residues. The germline V gene has CDR1 SGHTA and CDR2 FQGNSA.

V usage is TRBV5-4 and J usage is TRBJ1-3, with D tentatively TRBD1 (5 bases). The CDR3 runs 15 residues. Germline CDR1 is SGHNT and CDR2 is YYREEE (reference sequence). V shed 0 bases and J shed 0 bases, with 7 bases lying between them. The CDR3, as DNA: TGTGCCAGCAGCTTGGAGGGACCCTCTGGAAACACCATATATTTT. Amino acids: CASSLEGPSGNTIYF.

The V call is TRBV13, the J call TRBJ1-2; 8 nucleotides line up with TRBD1. This CDR3 region has 15 residues. Germline V gene sequence: CDR1 PRHDT, CDR2 FYEKMQ (reference sequence). The V and J ends lost 5 bases and 9 bases, in that order; junction bases with no gene match: 14. In DNA form, the CDR3 reads TGTGCCAGCAGCACCCATATGACAGGGGAAAGTAGCTACACCTTC. Protein sequence: CASSTHMTGESSYTF.

The chain carries TRBV2 and TRBJ2-3; TRBD1 is a possible D gene (5 bases). V was cut by 6 bases and J by 2 bases, with 9 bases left in between. CDR1 is SNHLY and CDR2 is FYNNEI in the germline V gene. The CDR3 totals 13 residues. The CDR3 sequence: CASRKDNTDTQYF. Written as DNA, the CDR3 is TGTGCCAGCAGGAAGGACAACACAGATACGCAGTATTTT.

V is TRBV18 and J is TRBJ1-1; TRBD1 matches at 9 bases. Germline V gene data show CDR1 as KGHSH and CDR2 as LQKENI. This CDR3 is 14 amino acids long. With V trimmed by 2 bases and J by 5 bases, 3 bases remained unmatched. The CDR3 DNA is TGTGCCAGCTCACCAATGGACAGGGGAACTGAAGCTTTCTTT. Translated: CASSPMDRGTEAFF.